These 6 T cell receptor beta chains were sequenced from one sample in a study of T-cell memory formation after mild COVID-19. Each CDR3 protein gets one entry after TCRdb re-called the 5' RACE reads with MiXCR. The data hold some 190,000 distinct CDR3 sequences, with around 19% observed a single time. Sequencing used PBMCs or a T cell subset sorted from them (not recorded which). Source of these receptors: an adult woman who had mild COVID-19 (a few samples of this study predate the infection). Cell type and time point are not known.

The chain uses TRBV7-9 and TRBJ2-1; TRBD1 might be the D (6 bases). V was trimmed by 7 bases and J by 3 bases, leaving 13 bases between them. This CDR3 contains 14 residues. From germline, CDR1 is SEHNR and CDR2 FQNEAQ (reference sequence). The DNA for the CDR3 is TGTGCCAGCAACCGAGGGGGTCTCTACAATGAGCAGTTCTTC. It yields the protein CASNRGGLYNEQFF.

CDR3 coding DNA: TGCAGTGCTAGAGAAGCGGGGGGATTCTACGAGCAGTACTTC. Its translation: CSAREAGGFYEQYF. This chain uses TRBV20-1 with TRBJ2-7; 9 nucleotides agree with TRBD2. The germline gives CDR1 DFQATT, CDR2 SNEGSKA (reference sequence). The trim removed 0 bases at V and 3 bases at J, leaving 3 bases unmatched. The CDR3 covers 14 residues.

This sequence joins TRBV9 and TRBJ1-6, with a weak D call TRBD1 (5 bases). Trimming took 3 bases from V and 7 from J, leaving 14 bases between them. The CDR3 loop spans 15 amino acids. Germline CDR1 SGDLS, CDR2 YYNGEE. This chain's CDR3 is CASSESGVLNSPLHF. Written as DNA, the CDR3 is TGTGCCAGCAGCGAGTCGGGGGTATTGAATTCACCCCTCCACTTT.

The chain carries TRBV19 and TRBJ2-3; perhaps TRBD2 as D (6 bases). Germline lookup yields CDR1 LNHDA and CDR2 SQIVND (reference sequence). The CDR3 loop spans 16 amino acids. Trimming removed 2 bases at V and 0 bases at J, with 12 bases between. CDR3 sequence reads: CASSIQPAGSTDTQYF. The CDR3 region has the DNA TGTGCCAGTAGTATACAGCCTGCGGGGAGCACAGATACGCAGTATTTT. The complete variable domain, with remaining parts taken from reference TRBV19 and TRBJ2-3, reads DGGITQSPKYLFRKEGQNVTLSCEQNLNHDAMYWYRQDPGQGLRLIYYSQIVNDFQKGDIAEGYSVSREKKESFPLTVTSAQKNPTAFYLCASSIQPAGSTDTQYFGPGTRLTVL.

The chain couples TRBV20-1 to TRBJ1-4; 8 bases agree with TRBD1. Germline V CDR1 and CDR2: DFQATT, SNEGSKA (reference sequence). This CDR3 contains 17 residues. The V gene end was trimmed by 6 bases and the J gene end by 0 bases; junction bases not matched to a gene: 12. The CDR3 sequence is CSAPQDRGQATNEKLFF. CDR3 bases: TGCAGTGCCCCCCAAGACAGGGGCCAAGCAACTAATGAAAAACTGTTTTTT.

CDR3 sequence: CASSSFQIITGELFF. Written as DNA, the CDR3 is TGTGCCAGCAGTTCTTTCCAGATCATCACCGGGGAGCTGTTTTTT. This sequence joins TRBV12-3 or TRBV12-4 and TRBJ2-2; no reliable D call. V dropped 4 bases and J dropped 4 bases, with 13 bases sitting between them. This CDR3 has 15 residues.